Below, 5 T cell receptor beta chains from the same sample are listed, as sequenced in a study of blood T cell repertoires in COVID-19. Measured with immunoSEQ multiplex PCR; TCRdb has only the in-frame clones, and not every one. The table shows about 70,000 clones, with roughly nine tenths occurring only once. Material for sequencing was peripheral blood. Source of these receptors: a man aged 45-65 years with acute or convalescent COVID-19.

The chain has TRBV6-2 or TRBV6-3 and TRBJ2-1; the match to TRBD2 covers 7 bases. The CDR3 covers 13 residues. Germline CDR1 is MNHEY and CDR2 is SVGEGT. Unmatched junction bases numbered 5, after V lost 2 bases and J lost 10 bases. The CDR3 sequence: CASSYGGGWEQFF. The CDR3 nucleotides are TGTGCCAGCAGTTACGGCGGGGGTTGGGAGCAGTTCTTC.

This chain joins TRBV7-8 and TRBJ1-4; 7 bases map to TRBD1. V lost 0 bases, J lost 5 bases, and 12 bases stayed unmatched. Germline values: CDR1 SGHVS, CDR2 FQNEAQ. This CDR3 contains 18 residues. The CDR3 DNA reads TGTGCCAGCAGCTTAGCCTCGGGAGGGGGCGCCCGGAATGAAAAACTGTTTTTT. Protein sequence: CASSLASGGGARNEKLFF.

The DNA for the CDR3 is TGTGCCAGCAGGGGGACAGGGGGCGAAAAACTGTTTTTT. This encodes CASRGTGGEKLFF. The V gene is TRBV7-9, the J gene TRBJ1-4; TRBD1 matches at 12 bases. CDR3 length: 13 residues. Germline CDR1 reads SEHNR; CDR2 reads FQNEAQ (reference sequence). The ends lost 6 bases at V and 8 bases at J; junction bases unmatched: 1.

This chain joins TRBV11-2 and TRBJ1-1; D unclear. This CDR3 has 14 amino acids. Trimming shortened V by 1 base and J by 2 bases, and 8 bases separated the two germline ends. CDR1 is SGHAT and CDR2 is FQNNGV in the germline V gene. The CDR3 spells CASSLAPRNTEAFF. The CDR3 bases are TGTGCCAGCAGCTTAGCCCCCAGAAACACTGAAGCTTTCTTT.

The V gene is TRBV11-2, the J gene TRBJ1-2; TRBD1 agrees at 10 bases. CDR3 length: 18 residues. Trimming removed 5 bases from V and 4 bases from J; junction bases left unmatched: 16. The germline CDR1 and CDR2 sequences are SGHAT and FQNNGV. CDR3 in amino acids: CASSPVRDRGRRFYGYTF. CDR3 nucleotides: TGTGCCAGCAGCCCCGTCCGGGACAGGGGAAGGAGATTCTATGGCTACACCTTC.